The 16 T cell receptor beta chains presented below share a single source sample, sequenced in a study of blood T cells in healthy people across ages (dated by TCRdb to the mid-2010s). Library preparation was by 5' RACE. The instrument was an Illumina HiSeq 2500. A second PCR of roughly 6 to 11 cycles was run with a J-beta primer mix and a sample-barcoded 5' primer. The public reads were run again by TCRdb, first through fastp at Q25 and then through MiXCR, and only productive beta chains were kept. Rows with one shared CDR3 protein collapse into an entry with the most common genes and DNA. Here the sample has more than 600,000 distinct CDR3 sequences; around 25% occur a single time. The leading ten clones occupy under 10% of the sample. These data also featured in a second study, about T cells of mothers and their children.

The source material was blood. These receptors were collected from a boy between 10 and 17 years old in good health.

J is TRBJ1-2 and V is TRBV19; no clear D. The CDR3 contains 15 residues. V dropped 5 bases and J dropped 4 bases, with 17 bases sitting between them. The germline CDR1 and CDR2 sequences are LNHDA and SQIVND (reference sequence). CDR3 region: CASSPGVRGGYGYTF. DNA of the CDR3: TGTGCCAGTAGTCCTGGGGTTAGAGGCGGCTATGGCTACACCTTC. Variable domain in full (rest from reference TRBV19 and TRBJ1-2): DGGITQSPKYLFRKEGQNVTLSCEQNLNHDAMYWYRQDPGQGLRLIYYSQIVNDFQKGDIAEGYSVSREKKESFPLTVTSAQKNPTAFYLCASSPGVRGGYGYTFGSGTRLTVV.

The CDR3 coding sequence is TGTGCCAGCAGTGGGAGTTTTCGGGGGATCGGAAGCTACGAGCAGTACTTC. This encodes CASSGSFRGIGSYEQYF. The chain has TRBV6-1 and TRBJ2-7; a weak D match, TRBD2 (6 bases). Germline V gives CDR1 MNHNS, CDR2 SASEGT. The CDR3 consists of 17 residues. V was cut by 4 bases and J by 3 bases, with 22 bases left in between.

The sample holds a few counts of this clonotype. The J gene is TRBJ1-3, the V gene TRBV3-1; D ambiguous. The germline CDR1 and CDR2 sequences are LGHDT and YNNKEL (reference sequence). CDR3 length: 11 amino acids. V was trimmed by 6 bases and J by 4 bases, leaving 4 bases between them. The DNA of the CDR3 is TGTGCCAGCAGTGACGGAAACACCATATATTTT. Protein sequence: CASSDGNTIYF.

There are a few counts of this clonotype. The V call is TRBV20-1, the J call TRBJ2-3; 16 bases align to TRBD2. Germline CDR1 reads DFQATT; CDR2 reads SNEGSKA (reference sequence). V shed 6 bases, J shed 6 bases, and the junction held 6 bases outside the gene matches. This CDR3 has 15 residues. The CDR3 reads CSAPGLAGGSDTQYF. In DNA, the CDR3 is TGCAGTGCACCGGGACTAGCGGGAGGGTCGGATACGCAGTATTTT.

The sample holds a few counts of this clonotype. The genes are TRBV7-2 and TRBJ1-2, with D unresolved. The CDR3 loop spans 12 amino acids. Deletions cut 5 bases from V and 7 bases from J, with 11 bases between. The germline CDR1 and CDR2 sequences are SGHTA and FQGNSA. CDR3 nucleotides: TGTGCCAGCAGCCCCCGGGAGAGTGGCTACACCTTC. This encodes CASSPRESGYTF. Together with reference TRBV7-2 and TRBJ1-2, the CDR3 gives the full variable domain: GAGVSQSPSNKVTEKGKDVELRCDPISGHTALYWYRQSLGQGLEFLIYFQGNSAPDKSGLPSDRFSAERTGGSVSTLTIQRTQQEDSAVYLCASSPRESGYTFGSGTRLTVV.

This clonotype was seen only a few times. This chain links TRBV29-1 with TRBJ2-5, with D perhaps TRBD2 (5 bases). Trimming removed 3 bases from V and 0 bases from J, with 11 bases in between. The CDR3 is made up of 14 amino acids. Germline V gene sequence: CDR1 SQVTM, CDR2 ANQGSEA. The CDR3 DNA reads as TGCAGCGTTGACAGCGGAAGCGACCAAGAGACCCAGTACTTC. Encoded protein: CSVDSGSDQETQYF. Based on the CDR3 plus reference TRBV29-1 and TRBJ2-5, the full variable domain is SAVISQKPSRDICQRGTSLTIQCQVDSQVTMMFWYRQQPGQSLTLIATANQGSEATYESGFVIDKFPISRPNLTFSTLTVSNMSPEDSSIYLCSVDSGSDQETQYFGPGTRLLVL.

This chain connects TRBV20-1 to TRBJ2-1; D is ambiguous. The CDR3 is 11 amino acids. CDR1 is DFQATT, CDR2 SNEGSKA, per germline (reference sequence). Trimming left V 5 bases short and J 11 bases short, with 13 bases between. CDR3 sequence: CSADPGTKQFF. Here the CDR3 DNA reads TGCAGTGCTGATCCCGGTACAAAGCAGTTCTTC.

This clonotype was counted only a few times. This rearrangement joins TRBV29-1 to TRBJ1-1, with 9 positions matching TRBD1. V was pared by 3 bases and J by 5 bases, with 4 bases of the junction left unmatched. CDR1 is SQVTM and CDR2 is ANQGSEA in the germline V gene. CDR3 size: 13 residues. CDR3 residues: CSVDWDRETEAFF. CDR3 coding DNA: TGCAGCGTTGACTGGGACAGGGAGACTGAAGCTTTCTTT.

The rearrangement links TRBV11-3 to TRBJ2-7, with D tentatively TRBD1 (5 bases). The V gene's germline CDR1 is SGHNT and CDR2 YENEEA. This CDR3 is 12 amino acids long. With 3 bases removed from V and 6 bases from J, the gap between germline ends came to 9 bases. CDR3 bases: TGTGCCAGCAGCTTCCACAGGCTCGAGCAGTACTTC. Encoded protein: CASSFHRLEQYF.

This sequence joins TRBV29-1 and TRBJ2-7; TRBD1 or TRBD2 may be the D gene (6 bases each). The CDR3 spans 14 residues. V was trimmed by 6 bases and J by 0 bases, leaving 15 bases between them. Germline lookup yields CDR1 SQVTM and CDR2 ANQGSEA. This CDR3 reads CSVTGADSSYEQYF. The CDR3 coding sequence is TGCAGCGTCACGGGAGCGGACAGCTCCTACGAGCAGTACTTC.

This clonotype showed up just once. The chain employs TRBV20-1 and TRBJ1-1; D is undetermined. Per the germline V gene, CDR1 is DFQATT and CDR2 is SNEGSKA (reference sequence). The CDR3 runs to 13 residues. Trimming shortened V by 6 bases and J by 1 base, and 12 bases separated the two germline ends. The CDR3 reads CSAPQVPNTEAFF. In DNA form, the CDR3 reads TGCAGTGCACCTCAGGTCCCGAACACTGAAGCTTTCTTT.

The DNA for the CDR3 is TGTGCCAGCAGCCCGGTCGTGACTCCCGCAGAGACCCAGTACTTC. Protein product: CASSPVVTPAETQYF. The chain joins TRBV7-2 to TRBJ2-5; D is uncertain. From germline, CDR1 is SGHTA and CDR2 FQGNSA. CDR3 length equals 15 residues. Between the trimmed V and J ends, which lost 5 bases and 4 bases, there was a span of 17 bases.

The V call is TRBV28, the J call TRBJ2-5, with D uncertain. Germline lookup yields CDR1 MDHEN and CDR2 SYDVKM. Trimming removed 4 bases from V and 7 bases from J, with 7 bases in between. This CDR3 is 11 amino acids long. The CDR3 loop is CASSSLTTQYF. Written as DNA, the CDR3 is TGTGCCAGCAGTTCCCTGACGACCCAGTACTTC.

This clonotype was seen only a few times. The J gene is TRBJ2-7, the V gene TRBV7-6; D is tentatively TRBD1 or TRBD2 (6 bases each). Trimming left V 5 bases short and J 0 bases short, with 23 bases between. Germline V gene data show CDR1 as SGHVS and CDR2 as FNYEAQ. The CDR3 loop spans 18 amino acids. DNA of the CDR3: TGTGCCAGCAGCCGGTACGACGGTAGAGAGGGGGGCTCCTACGAGCAGTACTTC. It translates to CASSRYDGREGGSYEQYF.

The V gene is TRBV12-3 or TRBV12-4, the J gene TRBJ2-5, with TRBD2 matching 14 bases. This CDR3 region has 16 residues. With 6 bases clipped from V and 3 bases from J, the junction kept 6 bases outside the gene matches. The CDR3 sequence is CASRTGGLAGEETQYF. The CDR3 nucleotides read TGTGCCAGCAGGACTGGGGGACTAGCGGGAGAAGAGACCCAGTACTTC.

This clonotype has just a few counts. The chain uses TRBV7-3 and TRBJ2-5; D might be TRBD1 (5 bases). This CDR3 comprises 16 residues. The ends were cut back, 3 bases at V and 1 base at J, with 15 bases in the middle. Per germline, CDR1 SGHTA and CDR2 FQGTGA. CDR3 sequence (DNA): TGTGCCAGCAGCTTGAATGGCGGCAGGGCCCAAGAGACCCAGTACTTC. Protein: CASSLNGGRAQETQYF.